One and the same sample provided the 8 T cell receptor beta chains below, sequenced in a study of PD-1 blockade in classical Hodgkin lymphoma. Each patient's relapse followed autologous stem cell transplantation, and brentuximab vedotin exposure varied. Assay: immunoSEQ multiplex PCR; the TCRdb copy retains only in-frame clones and omits some. The table shows roughly 150,000 clones, with 78% occurring only once. The sequencing used peripheral blood mononuclear cells (PBMCs), collected before the second cycle of nivolumab. Receptors originate from a human donor with classical Hodgkin lymphoma.

The rearrangement joins TRBV2 to TRBJ1-2; D gene ambiguous. From germline, CDR1 is SNHLY and CDR2 FYNNEI. V lost 4 bases, J lost 0 bases, and 6 bases lay in between. CDR3 length: 13 amino acids. CDR3 in amino acids: CASSVDSNYGYTF. The CDR3, as DNA: TGTGCCAGCAGTGTAGATTCTAACTATGGCTACACCTTC.

This clone was detected only once. V and J are TRBV4-2 and TRBJ1-4; the match to TRBD1 covers 10 bases. The germline V gene encodes CDR1 LGHNA and CDR2 YNFKEQ. The length of the CDR3 is 18 residues. J lost 3 bases, V lost 3 bases, and 10 bases had no gene match. CDR3 residues: CASSQYAGQGSSNEKLFF. The DNA of the CDR3 is TGTGCCAGCAGCCAGTACGCGGGACAGGGGTCGTCTAATGAAAAACTGTTTTTT.

In DNA form, the CDR3 reads TGTGCCAGCAGTTTATCGTGGGAGGAAGAGACCCAGTACTTC. Encoded protein: CASSLSWEEETQYF. This chain connects TRBV27 to TRBJ2-5, with a tentative D call TRBD2 (6 bases). Trimming shortened V by 0 bases and J by 3 bases, and 8 bases separated the two germline ends. This CDR3 comprises 14 residues. CDR1 MNHEY and CDR2 SMNVEV come from the germline V gene (reference sequence).

This CDR3 is CASSLSHLRLIPYEQYF. The CDR3, as DNA: TGTGCCAGCAGCTTGAGCCACCTACGACTTATACCCTACGAGCAGTACTTC. The gene calls are TRBV5-8 and TRBJ2-7; D unclear. CDR3 length: 17 amino acids. Trimming stripped 1 base from V and 2 bases from J, with 19 bases between. CDR1 and CDR2 (germline): SGHTS, YDEGEE. The full variable domain, with the rest looked up from reference TRBV5-8 and TRBJ2-7, is EAGVTQSPTHLIKTRGQQATLRCSPISGHTSVYWYQQALGLGLQFLLWYDEGEERNRGNFPPRFSGRQFPNYSSELNVNALELEDSALYLCASSLSHLRLIPYEQYFGPGTRLTVT.

This chain links TRBV4-3 with TRBJ2-1; D gene unclear. Germline CDR1 is LGHNA and CDR2 is YSLEER. This CDR3 is built from 13 residues. Trimming took 1 base from V and 10 from J, leaving 11 bases between them. This CDR3 is CASSQVLGFEQFF. The CDR3 DNA follows: TGCGCCAGCAGCCAAGTATTAGGCTTCGAGCAGTTCTTC.

The J gene is TRBJ2-7, the V gene TRBV12-5; perhaps TRBD2 as D (5 bases). Germline V gives CDR1 LGHNT, CDR2 FRNRAP. The CDR3 sequence is 11 residues long. V dropped 1 base and J dropped 8 bases, with 6 bases sitting between them. This CDR3 reads CASGLGGQQYF. As DNA, the CDR3 is TGTGCTAGTGGTTTGGGAGGGCAGCAGTACTTC.

The V call is TRBV6-5, the J call TRBJ2-7; D gene unclear. The V and J ends lost 8 bases and 2 bases respectively, with 7 bases between them. This CDR3 region has 11 residues. Germline CDR1 MNHEY, CDR2 SVGAGI. The CDR3 region is CASGQTYEQYF. The CDR3 coding sequence is TGTGCCAGCGGCCAGACCTACGAGCAGTACTTC.

CDR3 nucleotide sequence: TGTGCCAGCAGCCCCTTCGCCGTCTGGCAATCCAATGAAAAACTGTTTTTT. This sequence encodes CASSPFAVWQSNEKLFF. This rearrangement joins TRBV7-9 to TRBJ1-4; D remains unclear. The CDR3 runs 17 residues. V was trimmed by 5 bases and J by 5 bases, leaving 21 bases between them. Germline V gives CDR1 SEHNR, CDR2 FQNEAQ (reference sequence).